This entry lists 20 T cell receptor beta chains sequenced from one sample in a study of Graves' ophthalmopathy and Graves' hyperthyroidism. Amplified material comprised TCR beta CDR3 regions derived from RNA transcripts. HTBI-primed first-round RT-PCR preceded second-round multiplex PCR. In TCRdb, the multiplex PCR reads were re-called with MiXCR into one record per CDR3 protein. The table shows hundreds of thousands of distinct CDR3 sequences, with about 20% occurring only once. Material for sequencing was peripheral blood. The receptor set was obtained from a woman aged 18-30 years with stable Graves' hyperthyroidism. Some clones in this sample may be carry-over from other donors' samples.

This clonotype was counted at least ten times. The J gene is TRBJ1-2, the V gene TRBV19; the match to TRBD1 covers 7 bases. Trimming removed 8 bases from V and 2 bases from J; junction bases left unmatched: 14. CDR3 size: 16 residues. The germline CDR1 and CDR2 sequences are LNHDA and SQIVND (reference sequence). CDR3 sequence (DNA): TGTGCCAGTTCAAGCGATTCCACAGGGGCCAACTATGGCTACACCTTC. Its translation: CASSSDSTGANYGYTF.

This clonotype was observed at least ten times. This rearrangement joins TRBV28 to TRBJ1-5; TRBD1 is a possible D gene (5 bases). Germline V CDR1 and CDR2: MDHEN, SYDVKM. The CDR3 length is 17 residues. The V gene lost 1 base and the J gene lost 0 bases, with 13 bases spanning the gap. CDR3 residues: CASSLLPGANSNQPQHF. CDR3 nucleotide sequence: TGTGCCAGCAGTTTATTACCCGGGGCGAATAGCAATCAGCCCCAGCATTTT. Full variable domain (outside the CDR3, taken from reference TRBV28 and TRBJ1-5): DVKVTQSSRYLVKRTGEKVFLECVQDMDHENMFWYRQDPGLGLRLIYFSYDVKMKEKGDIPEGYSVSREKKERFSLILESASTNQTSMYLCASSLLPGANSNQPQHFGDGTRLSIL.

The chain uses TRBV19 and TRBJ1-1; no clear D. The germline V gene has CDR1 LNHDA and CDR2 SQIVND (reference sequence). Trimming pared 8 bases from V and 1 base from J, leaving 14 bases between. CDR3 length equals 14 residues. For the CDR3, the DNA is TGTGCCAGTGCCGTTCTAGGAGAGAACACTGAAGCTTTCTTT. Protein sequence: CASAVLGENTEAFF.

V is TRBV20-1 and J is TRBJ1-1; D uncertain. Germline V gene lookup returns CDR1 DFQATT and CDR2 SNEGSKA (reference sequence). The ends were cut back, 2 bases at V and 1 base at J, with 8 bases in the middle. The CDR3 runs to 13 residues. Here the CDR3 DNA reads TGCAGTGCTAGACGGCCCCAGAACACTGAAGCTTTCTTT. Translation: CSARRPQNTEAFF.

There are a few counts of this clonotype. This CDR3 is CASSSRPYRDYGYTF. CDR3 in DNA: TGTGCCAGCAGTTCGCGGCCTTACAGAGACTATGGCTACACCTTC. The gene calls are TRBV12-3 or TRBV12-4 and TRBJ1-2; D is unresolved. Trimming removed 4 bases from V and 3 bases from J, with 15 bases in between. The CDR3 covers 15 residues.

This chain uses TRBV6-2 or TRBV6-3 with TRBJ1-6; weak D call: TRBD1 (5 bases). CDR1 MNHEY and CDR2 SVGEGT come from the germline V gene. Between the trimmed V and J ends, which lost 6 bases and 6 bases, there was a span of 15 bases. The CDR3 extends over 15 amino acids. CDR3 protein: CASRGRDGSNSPLHF. The CDR3 bases are TGTGCCAGCAGGGGCCGGGACGGGAGTAATTCACCCCTCCACTTT.

This clonotype showed up many times. The rearrangement joins TRBV5-4 to TRBJ2-7; no reliable D call. Germline V gene sequence: CDR1 SGHNT, CDR2 YYREEE (reference sequence). The CDR3 is 14 residues long. V lost 0 bases and J 4 bases, leaving 11 bases between the germline ends. The CDR3 spells CASSLVTKPYEQYF. The CDR3 coding sequence is TGTGCCAGCAGCTTGGTCACCAAACCTTACGAGCAGTACTTC.

This clonotype was counted ten times or more. The J gene is TRBJ2-5, the V gene TRBV27, with a tentative D call TRBD2 (5 bases). The CDR3 has 17 amino acids. Germline V CDR1 and CDR2: MNHEY, SMNVEV (reference sequence). Between the trimmed V and J ends, which lost 4 bases and 1 base, there was a span of 19 bases. The CDR3 nucleotides are TGTGCCAGCAGTTCCAGACCCTCAACTAGGGCCCAAGAGACCCAGTACTTC. Protein sequence: CASSSRPSTRAQETQYF.

The table lists this clonotype with many counts. The genes are TRBV6-1 and TRBJ2-7, with unresolved D. The germline V gene encodes CDR1 MNHNS and CDR2 SASEGT. V lost 7 bases, J lost 1 base, and 5 bases lay in between. There are 11 residues in the CDR3. For the CDR3, the DNA is TGTGCCAGCACAGCTTCCTACGAGCAGTACTTC. Translated: CASTASYEQYF.

The chain joins TRBV6-1 to TRBJ1-5, with D perhaps TRBD1 (6 bases). The CDR3 is 17 amino acids. The germline gives CDR1 MNHNS, CDR2 SASEGT. The ends were cut back, 0 bases at V and 6 bases at J, with 18 bases in the middle. Written as DNA, the CDR3 is TGTGCCAGCAGTGAAGCGCCTCGGGTGCAGGGGACTCAGCCCCAGCATTTT. It yields the protein CASSEAPRVQGTQPQHF.

This clonotype appeared once. This sequence joins TRBV20-1 and TRBJ2-7; 9 bases map to TRBD1. V was clipped by 3 bases and J by 6 bases; unmatched bases: 12. The CDR3 extends over 15 amino acids. Germline V lookup: CDR1 DFQATT, CDR2 SNEGSKA (reference sequence). CDR3 sequence (DNA): TGCAGTGCTAGGCCCCCCGCGGGACAGGGATTCGAGCAGTACTTC. This codes for CSARPPAGQGFEQYF.

This clonotype was seen repeatedly, ten times or more. V gene TRBV30 combines with J gene TRBJ2-7, with a weak D call TRBD2 (5 bases). The CDR3 has 13 amino acids. Trimming took 4 bases from V and 3 from J, leaving 13 bases between them. The germline V gene has CDR1 GTSNPN and CDR2 SVGIG (reference sequence). CDR3 region: CAWNEGLSYEQYF. CDR3 nucleotide sequence: TGTGCCTGGAATGAGGGCCTGAGCTACGAGCAGTACTTC.

This clonotype was seen many times. The rearrangement links TRBV7-2 to TRBJ1-1; possible D gene TRBD1, 6 bases. Germline CDR1 and CDR2: SGHTA and FQGNSA. V was pared by 6 bases and J by 4 bases, with 15 bases between. The CDR3 length is 14 residues. CDR3 sequence reads: CASRATGIGTEAFF. In DNA, the CDR3 is TGTGCCAGCAGAGCCACAGGGATAGGCACTGAAGCTTTCTTT.

A few counts support this clonotype. This chain connects TRBV6-1 to TRBJ1-5; D is uncertain. The CDR3 covers 11 residues. CDR1 is MNHNS, CDR2 SASEGT, per germline. Trimming took 6 bases from V and 3 from J, leaving 3 bases between them. DNA for the CDR3: TGTGCCAGCAGACTCAATCAGCCCCAGCATTTT. Translated: CASRLNQPQHF.

This CDR3 reads CASRGRDYGYTF. The DNA for the CDR3 is TGTGCCAGCAGGGGAAGGGACTATGGCTACACCTTC. The chain joins TRBV27 to TRBJ1-2; D is uncertain. The germline V and J ends were trimmed by 6 bases and 3 bases, with 8 bases remaining between them. The CDR3 has 12 amino acids. Germline loops: CDR1 MNHEY, CDR2 SMNVEV (reference sequence).

Many counts were recorded for this clonotype. This chain joins TRBV12-5 and TRBJ2-7, with 9 bases fitting TRBD1. The V gene's germline CDR1 is LGHNT and CDR2 FRNRAP. The CDR3 sequence is 13 residues long. Germline trimming cut 7 bases from V and 7 bases from J; bases unmatched to any gene: 8. In nucleotides, the CDR3 is TGTGCTAGTGCCGCTACAGGGGGCGGTGAGCAGTACTTC. Translating gives CASAATGGGEQYF. The full variable domain, its missing parts supplied by reference TRBV12-5 and TRBJ2-7, is DARVTQTPRHKVTEMGQEVTMRCQPILGHNTVFWYRQTMMQGLELLAYFRNRAPLDDSGMPKDRFSAEMPDATLATLKIQPSEPRDSAVYFCASAATGGGEQYFGPGTRLTVT.

The V gene is TRBV12-3 or TRBV12-4, the J gene TRBJ1-1; TRBD1 is a possible D gene (5 bases). CDR3 length: 16 residues. V lost 7 bases to trimming and J lost 1 base, with 19 bases between them. The chain's CDR3 is CASTDYGAPGNTEAFF. The CDR3, as DNA: TGTGCCAGCACTGACTATGGGGCCCCCGGGAACACTGAAGCTTTCTTT.

This clonotype has at least ten counts. This chain uses TRBV12-3 or TRBV12-4 with TRBJ1-1; D is perhaps TRBD1 (5 bases). The CDR3 totals 16 residues. V was cut by 7 bases and J by 1 base, with 19 bases left in between. The DNA for the CDR3 is TGTGCCAGCAAACACGCCCCCGGGCAGGGGAACACTGAAGCTTTCTTT. The encoded protein is CASKHAPGQGNTEAFF.

The J gene is TRBJ2-7, the V gene TRBV12-3 or TRBV12-4; 9 bases are a match to TRBD1. This CDR3 contains 13 residues. After removal of 7 bases from V and 6 bases from J, the junction contained 7 bases not matched to a gene. CDR3 sequence (DNA): TGTGCCAGCACCCGACAGGGGGGAGGCGAGCAGTACTTC. This sequence encodes CASTRQGGGEQYF.

This clonotype was recorded at least ten times. The chain is built from TRBV2 and TRBJ1-1; D unclear. The germline V gene has CDR1 SNHLY and CDR2 FYNNEI. This CDR3 has 13 amino acids. V was trimmed by 8 bases and J by 1 base, leaving 11 bases between them. The CDR3 region has the DNA TGTGCCAGCGGAGTTGAGACGAACACTGAAGCTTTCTTT. Residues: CASGVETNTEAFF.